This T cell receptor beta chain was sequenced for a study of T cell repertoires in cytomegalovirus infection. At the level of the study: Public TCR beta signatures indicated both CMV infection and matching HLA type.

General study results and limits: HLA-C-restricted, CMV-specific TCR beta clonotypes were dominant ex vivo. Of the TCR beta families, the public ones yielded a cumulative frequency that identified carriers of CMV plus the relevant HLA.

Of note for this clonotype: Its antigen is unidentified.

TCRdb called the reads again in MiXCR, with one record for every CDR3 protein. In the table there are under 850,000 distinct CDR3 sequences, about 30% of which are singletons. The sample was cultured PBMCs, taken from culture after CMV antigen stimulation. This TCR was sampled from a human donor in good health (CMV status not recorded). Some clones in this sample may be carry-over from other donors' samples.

The chain's CDR3 is CATSRDPGTDTQYF. CDR3 nucleotide sequence: TGTGCCACCAGCAGAGATCCCGGCACAGATACGCAGTATTTT. The V call is TRBV15, the J call TRBJ2-3, with D uncertain. From germline, CDR1 is LNHNV and CDR2 YYDKDF (reference sequence). Trimming removed 0 bases at V and 1 base at J, with 5 bases between. This CDR3 is built from 14 residues.